Listed below are T cell receptor beta chains from one sample, sequenced in a study of cytomegalovirus exposure and HLA in healthy donors. Profiling relied on immunoSEQ multiplex PCR, and the TCRdb table lists in-frame clones only, not all of them. Of 90,000 to 100,000 clones listed, around 76% were seen once; the top ten hold over 6%. Sample: PBMCs. These receptors were obtained from a man aged 35 to 55 in good health and CMV-seropositive. Both conserved end residues are part of each CDR3. The D gene is left open where the match is weak. Clone size, where shown, is once, few, many, or a class for clones that have expanded.

j_gene,abundance,d_gene,v_gene,CDR3aa,CDR3nt
TRBJ2-5,NA,NA,TRBV19,CASSPRPEGAGGETQYF,TGTGCCAGTAGTCCCCGCCCTGAGGGGGCCGGGGGAGAGACCCAGTACTTC
TRBJ1-1,NA,NA,TRBV19,CASSTLKGMNTEAFF,TGTGCCAGTAGTACCCTTAAGGGGATGAACACTGAAGCTTTCTTT
TRBJ2-1,NA,NA,TRBV4-1,CASSQEQGLFNEQFF,TGCGCCAGCAGCCAAGAACAGGGCTTGTTCAATGAGCAGTTCTTC
TRBJ2-3,NA,TRBD2,TRBV11-2,CASSQSRRGGSDTQYF,TGTGCCAGCTCCCAGAGCAGGCGGGGGGGGTCAGATACGCAGTATTTT
TRBJ1-2,few,TRBD1,TRBV25-1,CASSGQGEGYTF,TGTGCCAGCAGTGGCCAGGGGGAAGGCTACACCTTC
TRBJ2-7,NA,TRBD1,TRBV9,CASSVSGGDGYEQYF,TGTGCCAGCAGCGTATCAGGGGGTGATGGTTACGAGCAGTACTTC
TRBJ2-1,NA,NA,TRBV2,CASLVGLAWDEQFF,TGTGCCAGCCTAGTTGGTCTCGCGTGGGATGAGCAGTTCTTC
TRBJ1-5,NA,TRBD1,TRBV19,CASKTGAGGNQPQHF,TGTGCCAGTAAGACAGGGGCGGGGGGCAATCAGCCCCAGCATTTT
TRBJ1-4,few,NA,TRBV15,CATSPGQTNEKLFF,TGTGCCACCAGCCCCGGACAGACAAATGAAAAACTGTTTTTT
TRBJ2-7,few,NA,TRBV4-1,CASSQDYSPAYEQYF,TGCGCCAGCAGCCAGGACTACTCACCCGCCTACGAGCAGTACTTC
TRBJ1-1,NA,TRBD1,TRBV2,CASADREGTEAFF,TGTGCCAGCGCGGACAGGGAGGGAACTGAAGCTTTCTTT
TRBJ2-1,NA,TRBD1,TRBV6-5,CASSPWGQTYNEQFF,TGTGCCAGCAGCCCTTGGGGACAGACGTACAATGAGCAGTTCTTC
TRBJ2-7,NA,NA,TRBV6-5,CASSKDFAQPYEQYF,TGTGCCAGCAGTAAGGACTTTGCACAACCCTACGAGCAGTACTTC
TRBJ2-7,NA,NA,TRBV6-4,CASSEGSGQAGEQYF,TGTGCCAGCAGTGAAGGGAGCGGGCAGGCTGGAGAGCAGTACTTC
TRBJ1-6,few,NA,TRBV5-1,CASSLVVDNSPLHF,TGCGCCAGCAGCTTGGTGGTAGATAATTCACCCCTCCACTTT
TRBJ2-7,NA,NA,TRBV5-6,CASSLGPSEYYEQYF,TGTGCCAGCAGCTTGGGGCCTAGCGAATACTACGAGCAGTACTTC
TRBJ2-3,NA,TRBD2,TRBV6-5,CASRLAGGPTDTQYF,TGTGCCAGCCGCTTAGCGGGAGGGCCCACAGATACGCAGTATTTT
TRBJ1-5,NA,TRBD1,TRBV7-3,CASSLLDRVNQPQHF,TGTGCCAGCAGCTTATTGGACAGGGTCAACCAGCCCCAGCATTTT
TRBJ2-5,NA,TRBD2,TRBV6-5,CASTQTSNGETQYF,TGTGCCAGCACCCAGACTAGCAACGGGGAGACCCAGTACTTC
TRBJ2-3,NA,TRBD1,TRBV28,CAVRDRYTDTQYF,TGTGCCGTTCGGGACAGATACACAGATACGCAGTATTTT
TRBJ2-1,NA,TRBD2,TRBV9,CASSTIAGGRGNEQFF,TGTGCCAGCAGCACAATAGCGGGGGGGCGGGGGAATGAGCAGTTCTTC
TRBJ1-2,NA,TRBD1,TRBV7-2,CASSSDRAYYGYTF,TGTGCCAGCAGTTCTGACAGGGCCTACTATGGCTACACCTTC
TRBJ2-2,NA,TRBD2,TRBV5-1,CASSLWGSGPTNTGELFF,TGCGCCAGCAGCCTTTGGGGTAGCGGGCCTACGAACACCGGGGAGCTGTTTTTT
TRBJ1-2,NA,NA,TRBV5-1,CASSPEQGSNYGYTF,TGCGCCAGCAGCCCCGAACAGGGATCTAACTATGGCTACACCTTC
TRBJ2-5,NA,NA,TRBV5-4,CASSGTGLGSETQYF,TGTGCCAGCAGCGGGACAGGACTAGGCTCAGAGACCCAGTACTTC
TRBJ2-1,NA,NA,TRBV7-6,CASSLLAAALNEQFF,TGTGCCAGCAGCTTATTAGCGGCGGCCCTCAATGAGCAGTTCTTC
TRBJ2-5,NA,NA,TRBV6-4,CASSESQGFGETQYF,TGTGCCAGCAGTGAATCCCAGGGATTCGGAGAGACCCAGTACTTC
TRBJ2-1,NA,TRBD2,TRBV7-2,CASSRGGRGVGGQFF,TGTGCCAGCAGCCGGGGGGGAAGAGGGGTGGGCGGGCAGTTCTTC
TRBJ1-6,NA,NA,TRBV7-3,CASSPGVDSPLHF,TGTGCCAGCAGTCCCGGGGTTGATTCACCCCTCCACTTT
TRBJ2-7,NA,TRBD1,TRBV7-9,CASSRTGSPNEQYF,TGTGCCAGCAGCCGGACAGGTTCCCCCAACGAGCAGTACTTC
TRBJ1-1,NA,NA,TRBV10-3,CAISTGHSNTEAFF,TGTGCCATCAGTACGGGACATTCGAACACTGAAGCTTTCTTT
TRBJ2-1,NA,TRBD2,TRBV5-1,CASSPGLAGTYNEQFF,TGCGCCAGCAGCCCGGGACTAGCGGGGACCTACAATGAGCAGTTCTTC
TRBJ2-1,NA,NA,TRBV14,CASSQERRSSQFF,TGTGCCAGCAGCCAAGAGAGGCGTAGTTCCCAGTTCTTC
TRBJ2-7,once,TRBD1,TRBV15,CATTPGGETGREQYF,TGTGCCACCACCCCAGGTGGGGAGACAGGGCGAGAGCAGTACTTC
TRBJ1-3,NA,NA,TRBV4-1,CASSRERYSGNTIYF,TGCGCCAGCAGCCGCGAGAGGTACTCTGGAAACACCATATATTTT
TRBJ1-2,once,NA,TRBV28,CASSFQTGRYGYTF,TGTGCCAGCAGTTTTCAAACAGGCCGCTATGGCTACACCTTC
TRBJ1-4,NA,TRBD1,TRBV5-1,CASSLTTGKGEKLFF,TGCGCCAGCAGCTTAACGACAGGGAAAGGTGAAAAACTGTTTTTT
TRBJ2-7,few,NA,TRBV14,CASSQDGQIYEQYF,TGTGCCAGCAGCCAAGATGGGCAGATCTACGAGCAGTACTTC
TRBJ1-2,NA,TRBD1,TRBV4-2,CASSRLDRDGYTF,TGTGCCAGCAGCCGACTAGACAGGGACGGCTACACCTTC
TRBJ2-1,NA,TRBD1,TRBV15,CATSRDTGVRNNEQFF,TGTGCCACCAGCAGAGATACAGGGGTCCGAAACAATGAGCAGTTCTTC
TRBJ2-7,NA,TRBD1,TRBV6-5,CASGYRGSYEQYF,TGTGCCAGCGGGTACAGGGGGTCCTACGAGCAGTACTTC
TRBJ2-2,NA,TRBD1,TRBV6-5,CASSHRGTGPGELFF,TGTGCCAGCAGTCACAGGGGGACAGGGCCCGGGGAGCTGTTTTTT